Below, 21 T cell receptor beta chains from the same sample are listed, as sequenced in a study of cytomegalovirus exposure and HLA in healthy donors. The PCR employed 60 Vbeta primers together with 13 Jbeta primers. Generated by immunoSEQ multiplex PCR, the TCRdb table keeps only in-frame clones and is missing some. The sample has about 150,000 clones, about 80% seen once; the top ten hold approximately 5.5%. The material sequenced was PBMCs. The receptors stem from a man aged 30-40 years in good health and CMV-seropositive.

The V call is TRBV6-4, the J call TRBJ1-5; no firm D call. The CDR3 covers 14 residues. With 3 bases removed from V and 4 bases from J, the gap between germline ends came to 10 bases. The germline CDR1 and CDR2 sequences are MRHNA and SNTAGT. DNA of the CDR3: TGTGCCAGCAGTGAATTCAGCGGAAATCAGCCCCAGCATTTT. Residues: CASSEFSGNQPQHF.

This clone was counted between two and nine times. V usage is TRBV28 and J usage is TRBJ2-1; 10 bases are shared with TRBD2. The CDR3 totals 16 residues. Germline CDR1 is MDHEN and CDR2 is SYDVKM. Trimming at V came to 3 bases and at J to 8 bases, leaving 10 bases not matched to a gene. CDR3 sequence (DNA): TGTGCCAGCAGTTTGGTAAGCGGGAGGGCCCGGGATGAGCAGTTCTTC. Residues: CASSLVSGRARDEQFF.

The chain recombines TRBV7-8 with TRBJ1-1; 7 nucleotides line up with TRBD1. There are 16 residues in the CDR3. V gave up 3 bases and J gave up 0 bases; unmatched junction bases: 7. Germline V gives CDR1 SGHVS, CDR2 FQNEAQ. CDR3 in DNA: TGTGCCAGCAGCTTCGTAAGGGGACAGATGAACACTGAAGCTTTCTTT. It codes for CASSFVRGQMNTEAFF. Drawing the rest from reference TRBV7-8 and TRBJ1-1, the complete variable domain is GAGVSQSPRYKVAKRGQDVALRCDPISGHVSLFWYQQALGQGPEFLTYFQNEAQLDKSGLPSDRFFAERPEGSVSTLKIQRTQQEDSAVYLCASSFVRGQMNTEAFFGQGTRLTVV.

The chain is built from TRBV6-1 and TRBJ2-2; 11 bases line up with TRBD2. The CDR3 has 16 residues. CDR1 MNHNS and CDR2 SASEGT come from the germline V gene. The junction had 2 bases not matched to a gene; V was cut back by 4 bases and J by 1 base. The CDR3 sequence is CASSGGLAGNTGELFF. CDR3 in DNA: TGTGCCAGCAGTGGCGGACTAGCGGGGAACACCGGGGAGCTGTTTTTT.

The CDR3 spells CASSDGGGLQETQYF. DNA for the CDR3: TGTGCCAGCAGTGATGGCGGGGGCCTTCAAGAGACCCAGTACTTC. This rearrangement joins TRBV2 to TRBJ2-5; possible D gene TRBD2, 7 bases. V was cut by 3 bases and J by 2 bases, with 13 bases left in between. In germline, CDR1 is SNHLY, CDR2 FYNNEI. CDR3 length: 15 amino acids.

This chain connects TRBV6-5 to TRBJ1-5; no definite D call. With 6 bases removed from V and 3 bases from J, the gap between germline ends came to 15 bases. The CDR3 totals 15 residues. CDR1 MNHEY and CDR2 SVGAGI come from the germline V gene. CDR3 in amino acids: CASSPLEDPNQPQHF. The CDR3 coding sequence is TGTGCCAGCAGCCCCCTGGAGGACCCCAATCAGCCCCAGCATTTT.

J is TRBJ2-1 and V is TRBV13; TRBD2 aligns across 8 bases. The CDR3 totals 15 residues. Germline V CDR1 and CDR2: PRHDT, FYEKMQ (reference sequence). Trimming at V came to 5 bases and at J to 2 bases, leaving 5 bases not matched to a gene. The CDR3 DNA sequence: TGTGCCAGCAGCCGGAGCGGGAGCCCCTACAATGAGCAGTTCTTC. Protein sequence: CASSRSGSPYNEQFF.

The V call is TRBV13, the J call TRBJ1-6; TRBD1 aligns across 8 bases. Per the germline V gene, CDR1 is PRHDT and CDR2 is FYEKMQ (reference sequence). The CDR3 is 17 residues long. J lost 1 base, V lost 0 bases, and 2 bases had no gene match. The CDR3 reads CASSLGRQGSYNSPLHF. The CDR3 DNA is TGTGCCAGCAGCTTAGGCAGACAGGGGTCCTATAATTCACCCCTCCACTTT. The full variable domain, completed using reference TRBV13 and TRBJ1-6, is AAGVIQSPRHLIKEKRETATLKCYPIPRHDTVYWYQQGPGQDPQFLISFYEKMQSDKGSIPDRFSAQQFSDYHSELNMSSLELGDSALYFCASSLGRQGSYNSPLHFGNGTRLTVT.

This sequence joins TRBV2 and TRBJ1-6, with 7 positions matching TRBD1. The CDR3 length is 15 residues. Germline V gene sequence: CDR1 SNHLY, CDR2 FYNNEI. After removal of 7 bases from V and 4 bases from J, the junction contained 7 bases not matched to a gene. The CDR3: CASIGGGAYNSPLHF. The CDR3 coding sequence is TGTGCCAGCATTGGAGGGGGCGCTTATAATTCACCCCTCCACTTT.

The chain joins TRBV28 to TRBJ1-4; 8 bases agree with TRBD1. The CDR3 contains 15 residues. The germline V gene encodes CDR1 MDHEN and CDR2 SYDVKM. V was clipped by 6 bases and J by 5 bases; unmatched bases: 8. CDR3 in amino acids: CASSPGDRLNEKLFF. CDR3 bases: TGTGCCAGCAGCCCCGGGGACAGGCTAAATGAAAAACTGTTTTTT.

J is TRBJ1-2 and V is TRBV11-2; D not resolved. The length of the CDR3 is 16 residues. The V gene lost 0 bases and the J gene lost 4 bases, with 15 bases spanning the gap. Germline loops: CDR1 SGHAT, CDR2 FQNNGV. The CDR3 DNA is TGTGCCAGCAGCTTAGATGGCGGCAGAACAATCTATGGCTACACCTTC. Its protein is CASSLDGGRTIYGYTF.

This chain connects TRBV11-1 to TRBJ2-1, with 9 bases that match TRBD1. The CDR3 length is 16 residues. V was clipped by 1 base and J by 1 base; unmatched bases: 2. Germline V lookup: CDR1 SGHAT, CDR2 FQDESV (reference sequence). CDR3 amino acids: CASSLDDRGSYNEQFF. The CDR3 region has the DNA TGTGCCAGCAGCTTAGATGACAGGGGGTCCTACAATGAGCAGTTCTTC.

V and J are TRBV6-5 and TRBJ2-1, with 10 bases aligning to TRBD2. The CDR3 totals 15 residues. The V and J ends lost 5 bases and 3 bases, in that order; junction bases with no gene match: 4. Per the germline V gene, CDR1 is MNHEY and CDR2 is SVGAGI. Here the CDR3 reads CASSPSGRYYNEQFF. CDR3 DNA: TGTGCCAGCAGTCCTAGCGGGAGATACTACAATGAGCAGTTCTTC.

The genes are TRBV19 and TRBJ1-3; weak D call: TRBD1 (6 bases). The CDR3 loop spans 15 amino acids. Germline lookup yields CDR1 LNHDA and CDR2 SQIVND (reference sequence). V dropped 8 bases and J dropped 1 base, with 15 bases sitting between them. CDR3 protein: CASDPGARSGNTIYF. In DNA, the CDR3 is TGTGCCAGTGATCCAGGGGCCCGGTCTGGAAACACCATATATTTT.

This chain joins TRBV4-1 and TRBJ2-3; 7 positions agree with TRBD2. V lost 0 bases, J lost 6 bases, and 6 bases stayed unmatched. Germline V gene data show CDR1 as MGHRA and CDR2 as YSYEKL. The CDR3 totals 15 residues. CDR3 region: CASSQEKRDWDTQYF. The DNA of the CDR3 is TGCGCCAGCAGCCAAGAAAAGCGGGATTGGGATACGCAGTATTTT.

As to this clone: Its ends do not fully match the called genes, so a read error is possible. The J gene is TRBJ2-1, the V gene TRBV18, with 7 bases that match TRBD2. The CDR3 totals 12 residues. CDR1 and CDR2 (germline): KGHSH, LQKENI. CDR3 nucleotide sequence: TGTGCCAGCCCACCGGGGGGCAATGAGCAGTTCTTC. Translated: CASPPGGNEQFF.

CDR3 in amino acids: CASSGLGTNYGYTF. DNA of the CDR3: TGTGCCAGCAGTGGTTTGGGCACTAACTATGGCTACACCTTC. The V and J genes are TRBV25-1 and TRBJ1-2, with D hard to call. From germline, CDR1 is MGHDK and CDR2 SYGVNS. V lost 4 bases and J lost 0, with 9 bases in between. The length of the CDR3 is 14 residues.

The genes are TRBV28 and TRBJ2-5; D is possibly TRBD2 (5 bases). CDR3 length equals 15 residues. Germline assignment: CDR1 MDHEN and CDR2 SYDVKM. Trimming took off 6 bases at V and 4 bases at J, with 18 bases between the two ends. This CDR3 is CASSGNRWAVETQYF. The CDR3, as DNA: TGTGCCAGCAGCGGGAATCGCTGGGCTGTAGAGACCCAGTACTTC.

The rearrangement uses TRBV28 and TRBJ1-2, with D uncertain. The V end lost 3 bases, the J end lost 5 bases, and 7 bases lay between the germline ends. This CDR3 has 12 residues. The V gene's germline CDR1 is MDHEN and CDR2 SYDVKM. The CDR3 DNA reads TGTGCCAGCAGTTTTAGACAATATGGCTACACCTTC. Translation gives CASSFRQYGYTF.

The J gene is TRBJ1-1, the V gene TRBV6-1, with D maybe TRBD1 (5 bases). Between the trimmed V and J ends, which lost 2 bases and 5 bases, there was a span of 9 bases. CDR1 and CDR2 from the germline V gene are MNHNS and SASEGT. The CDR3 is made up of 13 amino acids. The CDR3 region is CASSEFGGTEAFF. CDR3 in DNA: TGTGCCAGCAGTGAATTCGGGGGTACTGAAGCTTTCTTT.

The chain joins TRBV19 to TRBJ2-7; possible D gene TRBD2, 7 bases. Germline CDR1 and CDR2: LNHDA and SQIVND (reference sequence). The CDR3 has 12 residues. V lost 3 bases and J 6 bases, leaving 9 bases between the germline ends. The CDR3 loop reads CASSIGGREQYF. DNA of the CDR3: TGTGCCAGTAGTATCGGGGGGCGCGAGCAGTACTTC.